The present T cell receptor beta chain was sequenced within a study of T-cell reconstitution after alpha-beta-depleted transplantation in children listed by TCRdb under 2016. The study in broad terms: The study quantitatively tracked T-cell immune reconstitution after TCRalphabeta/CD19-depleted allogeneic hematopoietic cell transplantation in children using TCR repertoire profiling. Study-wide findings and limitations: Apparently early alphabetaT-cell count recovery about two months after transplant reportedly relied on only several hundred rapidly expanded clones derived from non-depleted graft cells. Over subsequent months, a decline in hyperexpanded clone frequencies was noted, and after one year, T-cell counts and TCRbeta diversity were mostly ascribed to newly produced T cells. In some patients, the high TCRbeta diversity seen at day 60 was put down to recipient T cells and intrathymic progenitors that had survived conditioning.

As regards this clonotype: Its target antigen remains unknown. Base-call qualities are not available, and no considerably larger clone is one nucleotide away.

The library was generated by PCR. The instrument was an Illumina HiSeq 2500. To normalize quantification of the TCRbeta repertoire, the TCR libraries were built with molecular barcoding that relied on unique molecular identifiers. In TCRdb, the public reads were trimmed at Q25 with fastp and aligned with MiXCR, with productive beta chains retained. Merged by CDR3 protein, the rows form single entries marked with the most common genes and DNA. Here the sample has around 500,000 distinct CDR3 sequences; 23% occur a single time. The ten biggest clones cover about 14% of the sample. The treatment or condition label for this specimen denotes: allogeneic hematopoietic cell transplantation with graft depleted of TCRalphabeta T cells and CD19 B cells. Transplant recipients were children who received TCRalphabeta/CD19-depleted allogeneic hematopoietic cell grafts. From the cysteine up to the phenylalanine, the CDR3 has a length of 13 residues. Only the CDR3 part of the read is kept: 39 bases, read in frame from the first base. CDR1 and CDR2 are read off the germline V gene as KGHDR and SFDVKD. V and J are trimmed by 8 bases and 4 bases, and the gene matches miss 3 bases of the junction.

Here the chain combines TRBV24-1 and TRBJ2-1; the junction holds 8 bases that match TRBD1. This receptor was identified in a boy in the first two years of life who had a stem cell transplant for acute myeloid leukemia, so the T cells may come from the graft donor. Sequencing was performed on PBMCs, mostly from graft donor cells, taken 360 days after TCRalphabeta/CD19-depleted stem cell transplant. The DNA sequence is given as TGTGCCACCACCGGGACAGGTTACAATGAGCAGTTCTTC. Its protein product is CATTGTGYNEQFF.